The 21 T cell receptor beta chains below were found in one sample sequenced in a study of OX40 agonist ivuxolimab in advanced cancers. Assay used: immunoSEQ multiplex PCR; TCRdb lists only in-frame clones, some missing. The sample lists some 95,000 clones, around 85% occurring once. Sequencing used CD4+ or CD8+ T cells sorted from blood, obtained in a trial of the OX40 agonist ivuxolimab. All receptors derive from an adult with an advanced solid tumor such as melanoma, head and neck, liver or kidney cancer.

This CDR3 reads CASSSGRGGNTIYF. The CDR3 DNA reads TGTGCCAGCAGTTCAGGGCGCGGCGGAAACACCATATATTTT. The J gene is TRBJ1-3, the V gene TRBV13; weak D call: TRBD1 (5 bases). The CDR3 is 14 residues long. In germline, CDR1 is PRHDT, CDR2 FYEKMQ (reference sequence). V lost 6 bases and J lost 4, with 13 bases in between.

The chain has TRBV2 and TRBJ1-2; D unclear. The ends were cut back, 6 bases at V and 1 base at J, with 6 bases in the middle. CDR3 length equals 12 residues. Germline V lookup: CDR1 SNHLY, CDR2 FYNNEI. The chain's CDR3 is CASSGVNYGYTF. DNA of the CDR3: TGTGCCAGCAGCGGAGTTAACTATGGCTACACCTTC.

V usage is TRBV5-1 and J usage is TRBJ1-1, with a possible D match to TRBD1 (5 bases). This CDR3 comprises 14 residues. Germline V gene data show CDR1 as SGHRS and CDR2 as YFSETQ. Trimming removed 1 base at V and 5 bases at J, with 12 bases between. Here the CDR3 DNA reads TGCGCCAGCAGCTTGTTCTCGGGGGAGACTGAAGCTTTCTTT. Residues: CASSLFSGETEAFF. Looking up the rest from reference TRBV5-1 and TRBJ1-1 gives the full variable domain: KAGVTQTPRYLIKTRGQQVTLSCSPISGHRSVSWYQQTPGQGLQFLFEYFSETQRNKGNFPGRFSGRQFSNSRSEMNVSTLELGDSALYLCASSLFSGETEAFFGQGTRLTVV.

The rearrangement uses TRBV5-1 and TRBJ1-1, with 10 bases aligning to TRBD1. The CDR3 runs 14 residues. Trimming took 4 bases from V and 5 from J; bases not matched to a gene: 5. Germline V lookup: CDR1 SGHRS, CDR2 YFSETQ. CDR3 sequence reads: CASSPDRGYTEAFF. CDR3 nucleotide sequence: TGCGCCAGCAGCCCGGACAGGGGGTATACTGAAGCTTTCTTT.

A single count supports this clone. The chain is built from TRBV9 and TRBJ1-2, with 7 bases lining up with TRBD1. CDR1 is SGDLS and CDR2 is YYNGEE in the germline V gene. This CDR3 comprises 14 residues. Trimming cost V 4 bases and J 9 bases; bases outside gene matches: 12. In nucleotides, the CDR3 is TGTGCCAGCAGCTCATGGACAGGTTTCTTTCGCTACACCTTC. Amino acid sequence: CASSSWTGFFRYTF.

The chain employs TRBV28 and TRBJ2-4, with 9 bases identical to TRBD1. This CDR3 has 12 amino acids. Germline V lookup: CDR1 MDHEN, CDR2 SYDVKM. V lost 7 bases and J lost 7; bases outside the gene matches: 2. CDR3 bases: TGTGCCAGCATCGGACAGGGGAACATTCAGTACTTC. Encoded protein: CASIGQGNIQYF.

This rearrangement joins TRBV5-8 to TRBJ1-2; D ambiguous. The CDR3 is 16 residues long. Germline V gene data show CDR1 as SGHTS and CDR2 as YDEGEE. Trimming took 0 bases from V and 0 from J, leaving 12 bases between them. Here the CDR3 reads CASSLGGVLPNYGYTF. The CDR3 DNA reads TGTGCCAGCAGCTTGGGTGGTGTCCTCCCTAACTATGGCTACACCTTC.

This chain links TRBV6-5 with TRBJ2-5; D gene uncertain. The CDR3 is 14 residues long. The germline V gene has CDR1 MNHEY and CDR2 SVGAGI. The V gene lost 7 bases and the J gene lost 2 bases, with 14 bases spanning the gap. CDR3 amino acids: CASTDSYSQETQYF. As DNA, the CDR3 is TGTGCCAGCACCGACTCCTATTCTCAAGAGACCCAGTACTTC.

The CDR3 protein is CASSPRDTQYF. The CDR3 DNA is TGTGCCAGCTCACCGAGGGATACGCAGTATTTT. The chain links TRBV18 to TRBJ2-3; no definite D call. The V end was cut by 3 bases, the J end by 6 bases, with 4 bases between. This CDR3 is 11 amino acids long. The germline V gene has CDR1 KGHSH and CDR2 LQKENI.

The chain recombines TRBV9 with TRBJ1-2; D may be TRBD1 (6 bases). Germline V gene lookup returns CDR1 SGDLS and CDR2 YYNGEE. The CDR3 has 14 amino acids. V lost 4 bases and J 4 bases, leaving 14 bases between the germline ends. CDR3 in amino acids: CASSLRDTLYGYTF. The CDR3 DNA is TGTGCCAGCAGCCTCAGGGACACCCTCTATGGCTACACCTTC.

V usage is TRBV7-2 and J usage is TRBJ2-4, with a possible D match to TRBD2 (6 bases). V was pared by 2 bases and J by 15 bases, with 20 bases between. The CDR3 runs to 14 residues. CDR1 and CDR2 (germline): SGHTA, FQGNSA. CDR3 protein: CASSLIPGGGPGYF. In DNA form, the CDR3 reads TGTGCCAGCAGCTTAATCCCCGGGGGAGGCCCGGGGTACTTC.

The chain carries TRBV5-1 and TRBJ1-2, with D perhaps TRBD1 (6 bases). V lost 4 bases to trimming and J lost 4 bases, with 11 bases between them. CDR1 is SGHRS and CDR2 is YFSETQ in the germline V gene. CDR3 length equals 13 residues. The CDR3 region is CASSLTDSYGYTF. In nucleotides, the CDR3 is TGCGCCAGCAGCCTAACGGACAGCTATGGCTACACCTTC.

This rearrangement joins TRBV6-1 to TRBJ2-1; tentative D call: TRBD1 (6 bases). Germline assignment: CDR1 MNHNS and CDR2 SASEGT. This CDR3 has 17 residues. V was pared by 0 bases and J by 2 bases, with 14 bases between. Here the CDR3 DNA reads TGTGCCAGCAGTGAAGCGCCCCTGGGGGCTGCCTACAATGAGCAGTTCTTC. Translated, it gives CASSEAPLGAAYNEQFF.

The chain joins TRBV7-2 to TRBJ2-7; maybe TRBD2 (5 bases). This CDR3 has 13 residues. From germline, CDR1 is SGHTA and CDR2 FQGNSA. The V end lost 1 base, the J end lost 4 bases, and 8 bases lay between the germline ends. The CDR3 sequence: CASSLVREYEQYF. The DNA of the CDR3 is TGTGCCAGCAGCTTAGTCCGGGAATACGAGCAGTACTTC.

The V call is TRBV7-9, the J call TRBJ1-5, with a tentative D call TRBD1 (5 bases). The length of the CDR3 is 14 residues. Trimming pared 5 bases from V and 4 bases from J, leaving 12 bases between. Germline CDR1 and CDR2: SEHNR and FQNEAQ (reference sequence). CDR3 DNA: TGTGCCAGCAGCCCGGGACCTTCTAATCAGCCCCAGCATTTT. The encoded protein is CASSPGPSNQPQHF.

This chain connects TRBV9 to TRBJ2-1, with 8 nucleotides matching TRBD1. V shed 0 bases, J shed 3 bases, and the junction held 2 bases outside the gene matches. Germline assignment: CDR1 SGDLS and CDR2 YYNGEE. The CDR3 spans 15 residues. CDR3 nucleotide sequence: TGTGCCAGCAGCGTAGACGGACAGGGCTACAATGAGCAGTTCTTC. Protein product: CASSVDGQGYNEQFF.

The chain has TRBV18 and TRBJ2-1; the D gene is possibly TRBD1 (6 bases). The V and J ends lost 3 bases and 0 bases respectively, with 15 bases between them. The germline V gene has CDR1 KGHSH and CDR2 LQKENI. The CDR3 has 17 amino acids. CDR3 DNA sequence: TGTGCCAGCTCACCTGGTACAGGGTCATTCTCCTACAATGAGCAGTTCTTC. Translated: CASSPGTGSFSYNEQFF.

CDR3 sequence (DNA): TGCAGCGTTCACCGGGACCCAGAAAGGGGAGAGACCCAGTACTTC. Protein product: CSVHRDPERGETQYF. This chain links TRBV29-1 with TRBJ2-5; D is tentatively TRBD1 or TRBD2 (5 bases each). Germline CDR1 reads SQVTM; CDR2 reads ANQGSEA. V was trimmed by 5 bases and J by 4 bases, leaving 20 bases between them. The CDR3 totals 15 residues.

This clone was observed once. The rearrangement joins TRBV18 to TRBJ2-7; a weak D match, TRBD2 (6 bases). Germline lookup yields CDR1 KGHSH and CDR2 LQKENI. The V and J ends lost 3 bases and 5 bases respectively, with 11 bases between them. The CDR3 runs to 13 residues. The chain's CDR3 is CASSPRGEDEQYF. The DNA of the CDR3 is TGTGCCAGCTCACCTCGAGGGGAGGACGAGCAGTACTTC.

The J gene is TRBJ1-5, the V gene TRBV7-2; 10 bases align to TRBD1. CDR3 length equals 16 residues. Germline CDR1 and CDR2: SGHTA and FQGNSA. Losses at the gene ends were 5 bases for V and 3 bases for J; bases not matched to a gene: 7. CDR3 bases: TGTGCCAGCAGCCAGAAAGACAGGGGGCTCAATCAGCCCCAGCATTTT. Its protein is CASSQKDRGLNQPQHF.

The V and J genes are TRBV7-2 and TRBJ2-5, with D possibly being TRBD2 (5 bases). Germline CDR1 and CDR2: SGHTA and FQGNSA. The CDR3 consists of 17 residues. Trimming left V 3 bases short and J 2 bases short, with 19 bases between. CDR3 loop: CASSFSPAVGVQETQYF. As DNA, the CDR3 is TGTGCCAGCAGCTTCTCCCCGGCAGTGGGAGTACAAGAGACCCAGTACTTC. Full variable domain (rest looked up from reference TRBV7-2 and TRBJ2-5): GAGVSQSPSNKVTEKGKDVELRCDPISGHTALYWYRQSLGQGLEFLIYFQGNSAPDKSGLPSDRFSAERTGGSVSTLTIQRTQQEDSAVYLCASSFSPAVGVQETQYFGPGTRLLVL.